The rows below give T cell receptor beta chains drawn from one sample of a study of regulatory T cells in long-lasting Graves disease. In TCRdb, the multiplex PCR reads were re-called with MiXCR into one record per CDR3 protein. The data contain fewer than 500,000 distinct CDR3 sequences, around 15% of them singletons. In addition, the sample was reused for a study of T cells in Graves' hyperthyroidism and ophthalmopathy.

The sample was peripheral blood mononuclear cells (PBMCs), taken at new diagnosis, from a patient treated with antithyroid drugs. Receptor source: a man between 35 and 55 years old with Graves disease. Each CDR3 is given with its conserved first and last residue. The D gene is left open where the match is weak. Clone size is not always given. Where it is, it says once, few, many or a class for expanded clones.

V gene: TRBV30; D gene: NA; J gene: TRBJ2-1; clone size: few; CDR3 protein: CAWSAEAYNEQFF; CDR3 DNA: TGTGCCTGGAGTGCCGAAGCCTACAATGAGCAGTTCTTC
V gene: TRBV20-1; D gene: NA; J gene: TRBJ1-1; clone size: many; CDR3 protein: CSGRGGWTEAFF; CDR3 DNA: TGCAGTGGCAGGGGCGGTTGGACTGAAGCTTTCTTT
V gene: TRBV5-6; D gene: TRBD1; J gene: TRBJ2-7; clone size: few; CDR3 protein: CASSQGQGIPYEQYF; CDR3 DNA: TGTGCCAGCAGCCAAGGACAGGGTATTCCCTACGAGCAGTACTTC
V gene: TRBV20-1; D gene: NA; J gene: TRBJ2-7; clone size: many; CDR3 protein: CSASRGTNSYEQYF; CDR3 DNA: TGCAGTGCTAGTCGTGGAACCAACTCCTACGAGCAGTACTTC
V gene: TRBV5-5; D gene: TRBD2; J gene: TRBJ2-7; clone size: many; CDR3 protein: CASSFDPGLQYEQYF; CDR3 DNA: TGTGCCAGCAGCTTTGACCCGGGACTACAATACGAGCAGTACTTC
V gene: TRBV20-1; D gene: NA; J gene: TRBJ1-1; clone size: many; CDR3 protein: CSARDAQGWNTEAFF; CDR3 DNA: TGCAGTGCTAGAGATGCCCAAGGTTGGAACACTGAAGCTTTCTTT
V gene: TRBV18; D gene: NA; J gene: TRBJ2-5; clone size: few; CDR3 protein: CASSSIPGLESQETQYF; CDR3 DNA: TGTGCCAGCTCATCTATCCCGGGTCTCGAGAGCCAAGAGACCCAGTACTTC
V gene: TRBV18; D gene: NA; J gene: TRBJ2-3; clone size: many; CDR3 protein: CASSPQSGADTQYF; CDR3 DNA: TGTGCCAGCTCACCCCAGTCAGGTGCAGATACGCAGTATTTT
V gene: TRBV7-8; D gene: NA; J gene: TRBJ2-7; clone size: many; CDR3 protein: CASSLLQTYEQYF; CDR3 DNA: TGTGCCAGCAGCTTATTACAGACCTACGAGCAGTACTTC
V gene: TRBV3-1; D gene: NA; J gene: TRBJ2-7; clone size: many; CDR3 protein: CASSQQVSYEQYF; CDR3 DNA: TGTGCCAGCAGCCAACAAGTGTCCTACGAGCAGTACTTC
V gene: TRBV12-5; D gene: NA; J gene: TRBJ2-7; clone size: many; CDR3 protein: CASGHQREQYF; CDR3 DNA: TGTGCTAGTGGTCATCAGCGCGAGCAGTACTTC
V gene: TRBV12-3/TRBV12-4; D gene: NA; J gene: TRBJ2-5; clone size: NA; CDR3 protein: CASSQSDRRETQYF; CDR3 DNA: TGTGCCAGCAGTCAGTCCGACAGAAGGGAGACCCAGTACTTC